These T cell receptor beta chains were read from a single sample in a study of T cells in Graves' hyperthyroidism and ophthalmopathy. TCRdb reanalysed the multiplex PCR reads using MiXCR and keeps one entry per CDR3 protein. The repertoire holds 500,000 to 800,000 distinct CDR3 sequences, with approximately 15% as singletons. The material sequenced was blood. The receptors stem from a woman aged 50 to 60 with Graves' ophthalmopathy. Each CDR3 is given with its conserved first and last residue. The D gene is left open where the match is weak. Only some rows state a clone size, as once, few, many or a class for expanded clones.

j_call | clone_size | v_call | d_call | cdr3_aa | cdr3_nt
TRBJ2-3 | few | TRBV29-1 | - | CSGGTATDTQYF | TGCAGCGGCGGGACAGCCACAGATACGCAGTATTTT
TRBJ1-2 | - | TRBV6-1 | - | CASSEGQYYGYTF | TGTGCCAGCAGTGAAGGACAGTACTATGGCTACACCTTC
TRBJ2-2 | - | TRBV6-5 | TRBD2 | CASRLLLPGLALSANTGELFF | TGTGCCAGCAGACTGCTTCTACCGGGACTAGCCCTCTCCGCGAACACCGGGGAGCTGTTTTTT
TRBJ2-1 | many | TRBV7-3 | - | CASSPPGLYNEQFF | TGTGCCAGCAGCCCTCCTGGACTTTACAATGAGCAGTTCTTC
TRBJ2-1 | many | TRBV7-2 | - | CASSLGGAIGQFF | TGTGCCAGCAGCCTAGGGGGAGCCATTGGGCAGTTCTTC
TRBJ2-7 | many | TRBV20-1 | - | CSASLGTGDGEQYF | TGCAGTGCTAGTCTCGGGACTGGAGATGGCGAGCAGTACTTC
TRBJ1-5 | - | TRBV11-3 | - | CASSWSASGPQHF | TGTGCCAGCAGCTGGTCGGCCTCAGGGCCCCAGCATTTT
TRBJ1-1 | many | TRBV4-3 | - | CASSQDQWVGTEAFF | TGCGCCAGCAGCCAAGATCAGTGGGTGGGCACTGAAGCTTTCTTT
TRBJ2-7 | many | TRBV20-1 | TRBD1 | CSAWTGDSYEQYF | TGCAGTGCTTGGACAGGTGACTCCTACGAGCAGTACTTC
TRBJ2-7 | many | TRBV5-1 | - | CASSLLATSYEQYF | TGCGCCAGCAGCTTGTTGGCCACTTCCTACGAGCAGTACTTC
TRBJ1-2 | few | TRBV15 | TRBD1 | CATSRPGQGDGYTF | TGTGCCACCAGCAGGCCGGGACAGGGTGACGGCTACACCTTC
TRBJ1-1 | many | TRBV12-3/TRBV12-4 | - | CASNARGTEAFF | TGTGCCAGCAACGCCCGGGGGACTGAAGCTTTCTTT
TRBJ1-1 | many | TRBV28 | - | CASSLGPREAFF | TGTGCCAGCAGTTTAGGGCCGAGGGAAGCTTTCTTT
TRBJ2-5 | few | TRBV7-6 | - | CASSWDQETQYF | TGTGCCAGCAGCTGGGACCAAGAGACCCAGTACTTC
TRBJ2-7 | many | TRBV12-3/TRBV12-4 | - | CASSRARRDEQYF | TGTGCCAGCAGCCGGGCCCGACGGGACGAGCAGTACTTC
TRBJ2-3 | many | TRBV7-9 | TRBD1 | CASSQDRSLDTDTQYF | TGTGCCAGCAGCCAGGACAGGAGTTTAGACACAGATACGCAGTATTTT
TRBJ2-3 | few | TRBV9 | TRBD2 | CASSVAGLAGDGDTQYF | TGTGCCAGCAGCGTAGCAGGACTAGCGGGAGACGGAGATACGCAGTATTTT
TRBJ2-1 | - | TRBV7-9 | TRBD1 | CASSSRTGGPEQFF | TGTGCCAGCAGCTCCAGGACAGGGGGCCCCGAGCAGTTCTTC
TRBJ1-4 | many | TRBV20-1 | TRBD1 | CSAQGQINEKLFF | TGCAGTGCACAGGGACAGATTAATGAAAAACTGTTTTTT
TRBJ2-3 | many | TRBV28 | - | CASIGAQRWGTDTQYF | TGTGCCAGCATTGGGGCCCAACGGTGGGGCACAGATACGCAGTATTTT
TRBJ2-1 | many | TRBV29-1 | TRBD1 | CSASQGAVTYNEQFF | TGCAGCGCATCACAGGGGGCCGTAACCTACAATGAGCAGTTCTTC
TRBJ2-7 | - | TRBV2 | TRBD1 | CASSGDRAVSYEQYF | TGTGCCAGCAGTGGAGACAGGGCTGTCTCCTACGAGCAGTACTTC
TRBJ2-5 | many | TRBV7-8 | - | CASSLALWLSETQYF | TGTGCCAGCAGCTTAGCGCTGTGGCTATCAGAGACCCAGTACTTC
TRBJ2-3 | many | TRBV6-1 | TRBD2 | CASSTSGIAGVAADTQYF | TGTGCCAGCAGCACCTCCGGGATAGCGGGAGTAGCGGCAGATACGCAGTATTTT
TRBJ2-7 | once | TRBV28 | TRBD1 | CASRPQGAQYEQYF | TGTGCCAGCAGACCACAGGGGGCGCAGTACGAGCAGTACTTC
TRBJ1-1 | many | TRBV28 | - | CASSGVGLKEAFF | TGTGCCAGCAGTGGCGTAGGCCTCAAAGAAGCTTTCTTT
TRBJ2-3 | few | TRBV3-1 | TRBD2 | CASSQEAIAGAAQYF | TGTGCCAGCAGCCAAGAGGCAATAGCGGGAGCCGCGCAGTATTTT
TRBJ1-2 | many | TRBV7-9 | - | CASSSEMGGYGYTF | TGTGCCAGCAGCTCAGAGATGGGAGGCTATGGCTACACCTTC
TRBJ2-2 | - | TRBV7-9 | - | CASSLLEGSWLFF | TGTGCCAGCAGCTTACTCGAGGGCTCTTGGCTGTTTTTT
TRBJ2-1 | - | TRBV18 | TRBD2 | CASSPIASGDLGQFF | TGTGCCAGCTCACCAATAGCTAGCGGTGATTTGGGGCAGTTCTTC
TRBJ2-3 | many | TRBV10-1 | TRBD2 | CASSLPGTSGREADTQYF | TGCGCCAGCAGCTTACCCGGTACTAGCGGGAGGGAGGCAGATACGCAGTATTTT
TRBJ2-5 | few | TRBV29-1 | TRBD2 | CSVLFLAGAVQETQYF | TGCAGCGTTCTGTTCCTAGCGGGAGCAGTCCAAGAGACCCAGTACTTC